This T cell receptor (beta chain) was retrieved from a study of blood T cells in healthy people across ages. Trimming shortened V by 1 base and J by 2 bases, and 13 bases separated the two germline ends. Germline loops: CDR1 SGHTA, CDR2 FQGTGA. The CDR3 consists of 16 residues. Each sample had at least 6 million PBMCs isolated. There were at least 5 micrograms of total RNA extracted from every sample. Using a J-beta primer mix together with a sample-barcoded 5' primer, a second PCR was run for about 7 to 12 cycles. TCRdb re-derived calls from the 5' RACE reads in MiXCR, one entry per CDR3 protein. The repertoire holds hundreds of thousands of distinct CDR3 sequences, with approximately 60% as singletons.

The chain joins TRBV7-3 to TRBJ2-3; maybe TRBD2 (6 bases). This clonotype was sampled from a man aged 35-49 years in good health. Sequenced input: blood. The CDR3 spells CASSLRGGVFTDTQYF. In DNA, the CDR3 is TGTGCCAGCAGCTTAAGAGGAGGGGTGTTCACAGATACGCAGTATTTT.